These 25 T cell receptor beta chains originate from one sample sequenced in a study of OX40 agonist ivuxolimab in advanced cancers. The method was immunoSEQ multiplex PCR; TCRdb's version includes in-frame clones alone and lacks a portion of them. The table lists about 70,000 clones, 86% of them singletons. The sequencing here drew on CD4+ or CD8+ T cells sorted from blood, taken in a trial of the OX40 agonist ivuxolimab. The receptors originated from an adult with an advanced solid tumor such as melanoma, head and neck, liver or kidney cancer.

The rearrangement uses TRBV4-3 and TRBJ2-2; D may be TRBD1 (5 bases). V was cut by 0 bases and J by 9 bases, with 8 bases left in between. The CDR3 is made up of 13 amino acids. Germline V gene data show CDR1 as LGHNA and CDR2 as YSLEER. The CDR3 is CASSQDRGRELFF. As DNA, the CDR3 is TGCGCCAGCAGCCAAGATAGGGGTAGGGAGCTGTTTTTT.

The rearrangement links TRBV18 to TRBJ2-7, with 7 positions matching TRBD1. In germline, CDR1 is KGHSH, CDR2 LQKENI. Trimming at V came to 2 bases and at J to 3 bases, leaving 4 bases not matched to a gene. The CDR3 totals 14 residues. DNA of the CDR3: TGTGCCAGCTCACCAACGGGACAGAACTACGAGCAGTACTTC. Protein product: CASSPTGQNYEQYF.

This chain joins TRBV19 and TRBJ2-1, with D possibly TRBD2 on 5 matching bases. The CDR3 length is 13 residues. Germline V gene data show CDR1 as LNHDA and CDR2 as SQIVND (reference sequence). V dropped 7 bases and J dropped 5 bases, with 12 bases sitting between them. The CDR3 DNA reads TGTGCCAGTATGAGACGGGAAGACAATGAGCAGTTCTTC. Amino acids: CASMRREDNEQFF.

The chain carries TRBV6-1 and TRBJ1-3; 8 bases match TRBD1. This CDR3 is built from 13 residues. J gave up 14 bases and V 5 bases, and 11 bases lay outside the gene matches. Germline CDR1 is MNHNS and CDR2 is SASEGT. The CDR3 coding sequence is TGTGCCAGCAGTCTCCGTGACAGGGGATTTCTATATTTT. Translation: CASSLRDRGFLYF.

V gene TRBV18 combines with J gene TRBJ2-5; tentatively, D is TRBD2 (5 bases). V was clipped by 4 bases and J by 1 base, with 13 bases between them. Looked up from germline, CDR1 is KGHSH and CDR2 is LQKENI. The CDR3 is 15 residues long. CDR3 bases: TGTGCCAGCTCACGCGCCATGGCGGGCCAAGAGACCCAGTACTTC. Encoded protein: CASSRAMAGQETQYF.

The genes are TRBV5-1 and TRBJ1-1; D is undetermined. V lost 3 bases to trimming and J lost 1 base, with 10 bases between them. The germline V gene encodes CDR1 SGHRS and CDR2 YFSETQ. CDR3 size: 14 residues. The CDR3 bases are TGCGCCAGCAGCTGGGCCCCCGCGAACACTGAAGCTTTCTTT. Its protein is CASSWAPANTEAFF.

The rearrangement links TRBV18 to TRBJ2-7; D may match TRBD1 or TRBD2 (6 bases each). V lost 4 bases and J 5 bases, leaving 15 bases between the germline ends. The germline CDR1 and CDR2 sequences are KGHSH and LQKENI. The CDR3 totals 14 residues. CDR3 residues: CASSRDGGTDEQYF. The DNA for the CDR3 is TGTGCCAGCTCACGGGACGGGGGCACGGACGAGCAGTACTTC.

The gene calls are TRBV5-1 and TRBJ2-7, with D perhaps matching TRBD2 (5 bases). CDR1 is SGHRS, CDR2 YFSETQ, per germline. The CDR3 runs to 13 residues. V dropped 0 bases and J dropped 2 bases, with 6 bases sitting between them. CDR3 coding DNA: TGCGCCAGCAGCTTGGAGAGGGCCTACGAGCAGTACTTC. Translated: CASSLERAYEQYF.

V usage is TRBV30 and J usage is TRBJ1-4, with unresolved D. This CDR3 spans 12 amino acids. The V end lost 8 bases, the J end lost 4 bases, and 11 bases lay between the germline ends. Per germline, CDR1 GTSNPN and CDR2 SVGIG (reference sequence). DNA of the CDR3: TGTGCCGGCACTGAGGGTAATGAAAAACTGTTTTTT. This codes for CAGTEGNEKLFF.

The chain uses TRBV7-9 and TRBJ1-2, with TRBD1 as a possible D gene (5 bases). Germline V gene sequence: CDR1 SEHNR, CDR2 FQNEAQ (reference sequence). Trimming pared 0 bases from V and 7 bases from J, leaving 6 bases between. The CDR3 is 12 residues long. Here the CDR3 reads CASSLADSGYTF. CDR3 sequence (DNA): TGTGCCAGCAGCTTAGCCGACAGTGGCTACACCTTC.

A few counts support this clone. The rearrangement uses TRBV5-6 and TRBJ1-3; D gene unclear. The CDR3 extends over 14 amino acids. The germline V gene has CDR1 SGHDT and CDR2 YYEEEE. V was clipped by 2 bases and J by 3 bases, with 9 bases between them. The CDR3 nucleotides read TGTGCCAGCAGCTTACGCAGGCGTGGAAACACCATATATTTT. Its translation is CASSLRRRGNTIYF. Drawing the rest from reference TRBV5-6 and TRBJ1-3, the complete variable domain is DAGVTQSPTHLIKTRGQQVTLRCSPKSGHDTVSWYQQALGQGPQFIFQYYEEEERQRGNFPDRFSGHQFPNYSSELNVNALLLGDSALYLCASSLRRRGNTIYFGEGSWLTVV.

This chain uses TRBV5-4 with TRBJ2-2, with 9 nucleotides matching TRBD2. CDR1 and CDR2 from the germline V gene are SGHNT and YYREEE (reference sequence). V lost 4 bases, J lost 1 base, and 8 bases stayed unmatched. The CDR3 spans 17 residues. The CDR3 loop is CASSPWGSGGNTGELFF. CDR3 DNA: TGTGCCAGCAGCCCCTGGGGTAGCGGGGGGAACACCGGGGAGCTGTTTTTT. The whole variable domain, remainder taken from reference TRBV5-4 and TRBJ2-2, is ETGVTQSPTHLIKTRGQQVTLRCSSQSGHNTVSWYQQALGQGPQFIFQYYREEENGRGNFPPRFSGLQFPNYSSELNVNALELDDSALYLCASSPWGSGGNTGELFFGEGSRLTVL.

The rearrangement links TRBV6-1 to TRBJ2-5, with 7 bases lining up with TRBD2. The J segment lost 4 bases and the V segment lost 2 bases, leaving 4 bases of the junction unmatched. The CDR3 covers 14 residues. The V gene's germline CDR1 is MNHNS and CDR2 SASEGT. This CDR3 reads CASSENTGGETQYF. CDR3 coding DNA: TGTGCCAGCAGTGAAAATACGGGGGGAGAGACCCAGTACTTC.

The V and J genes are TRBV7-9 and TRBJ1-5; weak D call: TRBD1 (6 bases). V was clipped by 1 base and J by 14 bases, with 18 bases between them. The CDR3 runs to 14 residues. CDR1 is SEHNR, CDR2 FQNEAQ, per germline (reference sequence). CDR3 sequence (DNA): TGTGCCAGCAGCTTAGTAGGGGCCGGGGGCCCCAAGCATTTT. Protein sequence: CASSLVGAGGPKHF. Looking up the rest from reference TRBV7-9 and TRBJ1-5 gives the full variable domain: DTGVSQNPRHKITKRGQNVTFRCDPISEHNRLYWYRQTLGQGPEFLTYFQNEAQLEKSRLLSDRFSAERPKGSFSTLEIQRTEQGDSAMYLCASSLVGAGGPKHFGDGTRLSIL.

The chain combines TRBV7-9 with TRBJ1-1; D uncertain. Trimming removed 6 bases from V and 1 base from J, with 12 bases in between. Germline values: CDR1 SEHNR, CDR2 FQNEAQ (reference sequence). The CDR3 length is 14 residues. The DNA of the CDR3 is TGTGCCAGCAGGACCCGGGCCGCGAACACTGAAGCTTTCTTT. Protein sequence: CASRTRAANTEAFF.

The V call is TRBV10-3, the J call TRBJ2-3, with D possibly called TRBD1 or TRBD2 (5 bases each). CDR1 is ENHRY, CDR2 SYGVKD, per germline. The V end lost 0 bases, the J end lost 5 bases, and 9 bases lay between the germline ends. The CDR3 contains 14 residues. The CDR3 here is CAISESKGRDTQYF. The CDR3 DNA follows: TGTGCCATCAGTGAGTCGAAGGGGAGAGATACGCAGTATTTT.

In DNA, the CDR3 is TGTGCCAGCTTAGGGTCCTCGGTTGCGCCCCAGCATTTT. Protein product: CASLGSSVAPQHF. The chain is built from TRBV28 and TRBJ1-5; D remains unclear. The CDR3 totals 13 residues. Germline CDR1 and CDR2: MDHEN and SYDVKM. The V and J ends lost 8 bases and 9 bases respectively, with 17 bases between them. The full variable domain, completed using reference TRBV28 and TRBJ1-5, is DVKVTQSSRYLVKRTGEKVFLECVQDMDHENMFWYRQDPGLGLRLIYFSYDVKMKEKGDIPEGYSVSREKKERFSLILESASTNQTSMYLCASLGSSVAPQHFGDGTRLSIL.

The chain joins TRBV25-1 to TRBJ2-7, with D maybe TRBD2 (5 bases). The CDR3 is 13 amino acids. V was trimmed by 7 bases and J by 2 bases, leaving 12 bases between them. Germline CDR1 MGHDK, CDR2 SYGVNS. The CDR3 DNA is TGTGCCAGCACTTCCCCGGGGACCTACGAGCAGTACTTC. It is translated as CASTSPGTYEQYF.

The rearrangement joins TRBV4-2 to TRBJ1-2; 8 nucleotides line up with TRBD1. This CDR3 has 14 amino acids. The J segment lost 6 bases and the V segment lost 2 bases, leaving 5 bases of the junction unmatched. The germline V gene has CDR1 LGHNA and CDR2 YNFKEQ. CDR3 residues: CASSQFDRGDGYTF. The CDR3 coding sequence is TGTGCCAGCAGCCAATTTGACAGGGGTGATGGCTACACCTTC.

The gene calls are TRBV9 and TRBJ2-3; TRBD2 might be the D (7 bases). V shed 0 bases and J shed 5 bases, with 13 bases lying between them. The CDR3 consists of 15 residues. Germline assignment: CDR1 SGDLS and CDR2 YYNGEE. CDR3 residues: CASSVGGGRVDTQYF. In DNA, the CDR3 is TGTGCCAGCAGCGTAGGAGGGGGGAGGGTAGATACGCAGTATTTT.

The chain carries TRBV28 and TRBJ1-5, with a tentative D call TRBD1 (6 bases). The CDR3 is made up of 15 amino acids. The V end was cut by 3 bases, the J end by 3 bases, with 12 bases between. Germline V lookup: CDR1 MDHEN, CDR2 SYDVKM. The chain's CDR3 is CASSLARGINQPQHF. The CDR3 DNA reads as TGTGCCAGCAGTTTGGCCAGGGGAATCAATCAGCCCCAGCATTTT.

V usage is TRBV9 and J usage is TRBJ1-1; D unresolved. The CDR3 totals 14 residues. Germline assignment: CDR1 SGDLS and CDR2 YYNGEE. Trimming pared 0 bases from V and 3 bases from J, leaving 9 bases between. The CDR3 sequence is CASSVGWRDTEAFF. DNA of the CDR3: TGTGCCAGCAGCGTAGGGTGGAGGGACACTGAAGCTTTCTTT.

V usage is TRBV6-1 and J usage is TRBJ2-5, with 9 bases lining up with TRBD2. This CDR3 has 16 amino acids. Trimming cost V 2 bases and J 1 base; bases outside gene matches: 5. Per germline, CDR1 MNHNS and CDR2 SASEGT. The CDR3 is CASSEQLAGFQETQYF. CDR3 nucleotide sequence: TGTGCCAGCAGTGAACAGCTAGCGGGGTTCCAAGAGACCCAGTACTTC.

V is TRBV5-1 and J is TRBJ1-4; D ambiguous. The CDR3 length is 14 residues. Trimming removed 1 base at V and 5 bases at J, with 9 bases between. Germline V lookup: CDR1 SGHRS, CDR2 YFSETQ. Written as DNA, the CDR3 is TGCGCCAGCAGCTTGACGGCGAGAAATGAAAAACTGTTTTTT. The encoded protein is CASSLTARNEKLFF.

V and J are TRBV2 and TRBJ2-7; D is ambiguous. V was clipped by 7 bases and J by 2 bases, with 6 bases between them. Germline-derived CDR1 and CDR2 are SNHLY and FYNNEI. CDR3 length equals 11 residues. The CDR3 reads CASTAAYEQYF. DNA of the CDR3: TGTGCCAGCACCGCAGCCTACGAGCAGTACTTC.